The clone carrying this T cell receptor (beta chain) was seen more than once but under ten times. The antigen is unknown. The germline V gene has CDR1 MGHDK and CDR2 SYGVNS. This CDR3 region has 13 residues. The V and J ends lost 8 bases and 4 bases respectively, with 15 bases between them. The data were obtained in a study of CD8 T cells in ankylosing spondylitis. Quantitative 5'-RACE with molecular barcodes generated TCR beta libraries. Each CDR3 protein gets one entry after TCRdb re-called the 5' RACE reads with MiXCR. The sample lists around 770,000 distinct CDR3 sequences; approximately 12% were seen once. Study-level results: It appeared that ankylosing spondylitis blood was characterized by a TCR beta motif of seven or eight highly homologous variants. It was reported that disease-linked clones were significantly enriched in matched ankylosing spondylitis synovial fluid. Disease-linked clones displayed a CD8+ phenotype and appeared relatively rarely in peripheral blood. Some motif variants were previously reported in reactive arthritis synovial fluid and blood.

The receptor's source is a male donor with ankylosing spondylitis. Input material: blood, either unsorted or a sorted T cell fraction (not recorded which). V and J are TRBV25-1 and TRBJ2-7; no reliable D call. This CDR3 is CASASGVTYEQYF. In nucleotides, the CDR3 is TGTGCCAGCGCCTCTGGGGTAACATACGAGCAGTACTTC.